Listed here are 29 T cell receptor beta chains from one sample, sequenced in a study of identical twins. TCRdb reprocessed the 5' RACE reads with MiXCR, giving one entry per CDR3 protein. Of 410,000 or so distinct CDR3 sequences in the sample, approximately 17% are singletons; the top ten hold approximately 12%. Sequencing input: naive T cells sorted from blood. Receptor source: a man aged 45-65 years in good health.

The chain recombines TRBV3-1 with TRBJ1-1; D is unclear. Germline-derived CDR1 and CDR2 are LGHDT and YNNKEL (reference sequence). The length of the CDR3 is 16 residues. Trimming took 5 bases from V and 1 from J, leaving 17 bases between them. The CDR3 nucleotides are TGTGCCAGCAGCGCCCGGGCCCTCTCCGGGAACACTGAAGCTTTCTTT. The encoded protein is CASSARALSGNTEAFF.

At least ten counts were recorded for this clonotype. V is TRBV5-6 and J is TRBJ2-7; 9 bases agree with TRBD1. Trimming at V came to 5 bases and at J to 3 bases, leaving 12 bases not matched to a gene. The CDR3 runs 16 residues. From germline, CDR1 is SGHDT and CDR2 YYEEEE. CDR3 loop: CASRRRTGAIHYEQYF. CDR3 nucleotides: TGTGCCAGCAGACGGAGGACAGGGGCGATCCACTACGAGCAGTACTTC. Supplemented by reference TRBV5-6 and TRBJ2-7, the full variable domain reads DAGVTQSPTHLIKTRGQQVTLRCSPKSGHDTVSWYQQALGQGPQFIFQYYEEEERQRGNFPDRFSGHQFPNYSSELNVNALLLGDSALYLCASRRRTGAIHYEQYFGPGTRLTVT.

The table lists this clonotype with a few counts. This chain uses TRBV7-2 with TRBJ1-4, with D possibly TRBD1 on 5 matching bases. There are 16 residues in the CDR3. Per germline, CDR1 SGHTA and CDR2 FQGNSA. Trimming shortened V by 5 bases and J by 2 bases, and 15 bases separated the two germline ends. The CDR3 region is CASSVLGGATNEKLFF. The CDR3 DNA is TGTGCCAGCAGCGTTTTGGGGGGAGCCACTAATGAAAAACTGTTTTTT.

V usage is TRBV28 and J usage is TRBJ2-1; D remains unclear. V dropped 8 bases and J dropped 1 base, with 9 bases sitting between them. Germline CDR1 is MDHEN and CDR2 is SYDVKM. The CDR3 consists of 13 residues. For the CDR3, the DNA is TGTGCCAGCCGAGAAGGTTCCTACAATGAGCAGTTCTTC. Protein: CASREGSYNEQFF.

CDR3 in DNA: TGCGCCAGCAGTGAGAGGCAAAAAGAGACCCAGTACTTC. Protein sequence: CASSERQKETQYF. The chain uses TRBV10-2 and TRBJ2-5; D is ambiguous. Germline V gene data show CDR1 as WSHSY and CDR2 as SAAADI. This CDR3 has 13 amino acids. Between the trimmed V and J ends, which lost 2 bases and 3 bases, there was a span of 7 bases.

This clonotype was detected many times. The chain carries TRBV5-1 and TRBJ2-3; possibly TRBD2 for D (6 bases). Trimming left V 0 bases short and J 4 bases short, with 12 bases between. Germline CDR1 SGHRS, CDR2 YFSETQ. The CDR3 consists of 15 residues. This CDR3 reads CASSLDGSSADTQYF. The CDR3 nucleotides are TGCGCCAGCAGCTTGGACGGGAGCAGTGCAGATACGCAGTATTTT.

The chain links TRBV20-1 to TRBJ2-6; no reliable D call. Trimming took off 4 bases at V and 2 bases at J, with 9 bases between the two ends. Germline V gene lookup returns CDR1 DFQATT and CDR2 SNEGSKA (reference sequence). There are 14 residues in the CDR3. The CDR3 bases are TGCAGTGCTATTCCTCTTACTGGGGCCAACGTCCTGACTTTC. Translating gives CSAIPLTGANVLTF.

This chain links TRBV7-2 with TRBJ1-5, with D tentatively TRBD1 (5 bases). Germline V gene data show CDR1 as SGHTA and CDR2 as FQGNSA. V was clipped by 1 base and J by 6 bases, with 10 bases between them. This CDR3 contains 14 residues. The DNA of the CDR3 is TGTGCCAGCAGCTTAGTACAGGCGGGTCAGCCCCAGCATTTT. This codes for CASSLVQAGQPQHF.

The CDR3 protein is CATSRDDNEKLFF. The CDR3, as DNA: TGTGCCACCAGCAGGGATGATAATGAAAAACTGTTTTTT. The V gene is TRBV15, the J gene TRBJ1-4; no firm D call. The V end was cut by 3 bases, the J end by 4 bases, with 6 bases between. CDR1 is LNHNV, CDR2 YYDKDF, per germline (reference sequence). The CDR3 totals 13 residues.

The chain carries TRBV12-3 or TRBV12-4 and TRBJ2-4; 8 bases line up with TRBD1. The CDR3 runs to 15 residues. The junction had 9 bases not matched to a gene; V was cut back by 2 bases and J by 9 bases. The CDR3, as DNA: TGTGCCAGCAGTTTAATGTCTCAGGGGGCGTCCATTCAGTACTTC. It encodes CASSLMSQGASIQYF.

The chain recombines TRBV20-1 with TRBJ2-5; possible D gene TRBD2, 5 bases. Germline V gene lookup returns CDR1 DFQATT and CDR2 SNEGSKA (reference sequence). Trimming pared 1 base from V and 4 bases from J, leaving 25 bases between. This CDR3 region has 18 residues. CDR3 sequence reads: CSARVYGVGPPNRETQYF. DNA of the CDR3: TGCAGTGCTAGAGTATACGGGGTAGGTCCCCCGAACCGAGAGACCCAGTACTTC.

In its sample, this clonotype was seen a few times. The CDR3 sequence is CASSLVTGSAGELFF. The CDR3 DNA is TGCGCCAGCAGCTTGGTTACGGGGTCGGCCGGGGAGCTGTTTTTT. V and J are TRBV5-1 and TRBJ2-2; TRBD2 might be the D (5 bases). The length of the CDR3 is 15 residues. Germline CDR1 SGHRS, CDR2 YFSETQ. V lost 0 bases and J lost 6, with 12 bases in between. Full variable domain (rest looked up from reference TRBV5-1 and TRBJ2-2): KAGVTQTPRYLIKTRGQQVTLSCSPISGHRSVSWYQQTPGQGLQFLFEYFSETQRNKGNFPGRFSGRQFSNSRSEMNVSTLELGDSALYLCASSLVTGSAGELFFGEGSRLTVL.

This clonotype has ten or more counts. The V and J genes are TRBV28 and TRBJ2-1; the D is unclear. This CDR3 contains 12 residues. Per the germline V gene, CDR1 is MDHEN and CDR2 is SYDVKM. Trimming removed 6 bases at V and 9 bases at J, with 12 bases between. The CDR3: CASSLPSLEQFF. The CDR3 DNA is TGTGCCAGCAGCCTGCCCAGTCTTGAGCAGTTCTTC.

The genes are TRBV29-1 and TRBJ2-1; D is unclear. CDR3 length equals 13 residues. The V gene lost 2 bases and the J gene lost 4 bases, with 9 bases spanning the gap. Germline lookup yields CDR1 SQVTM and CDR2 ANQGSEA. In DNA form, the CDR3 reads TGCAGCGTTGAACGAACTCGTTACAATGAGCAGTTCTTC. It translates to CSVERTRYNEQFF.

This clonotype has a handful of counts. The V call is TRBV7-2, the J call TRBJ2-3, with 7 bases matching TRBD1. The J segment lost 1 base and the V segment lost 5 bases, leaving 3 bases of the junction unmatched. The germline V gene encodes CDR1 SGHTA and CDR2 FQGNSA. The CDR3 sequence is 14 residues long. The CDR3 here is CASSRQGGTDTQYF. The CDR3 DNA reads as TGTGCCAGCAGCCGACAGGGTGGCACAGATACGCAGTATTTT.

With respect to this clonotype: This may come from a read error, since a much larger clone is one base off. This chain joins TRBV5-1 and TRBJ1-2, with 7 bases lining up with TRBD1. The CDR3 has 14 amino acids. The germline V gene encodes CDR1 SGHRS and CDR2 YFSETQ. Written as DNA, the CDR3 is TGCGCCAGAAGCTTTGGCGGGACAGCATATGGCTACACCTTC. Translation gives CARSFGGTAYGYTF.

This clonotype appeared a few times. The chain carries TRBV12-3 or TRBV12-4 and TRBJ2-3; TRBD2 matches at 12 bases. The CDR3 length is 15 residues. V shed 6 bases, J shed 4 bases, and the junction held 5 bases outside the gene matches. The CDR3 sequence is CASSTGTSGSDTQYF. Written as DNA, the CDR3 is TGTGCCAGCAGCACCGGGACTAGCGGGTCAGATACGCAGTATTTT.

This chain connects TRBV7-2 to TRBJ2-3; unclear D gene. Germline CDR1 reads SGHTA; CDR2 reads FQGNSA. This CDR3 contains 16 residues. V lost 3 bases to trimming and J lost 5 bases, with 18 bases between them. CDR3 coding DNA: TGTGCCAGCAGCTTCCCGGGCGGTTTCGGTGAAGATACGCAGTATTTT. This gives the protein CASSFPGGFGEDTQYF.

This chain connects TRBV7-9 to TRBJ2-3; D ambiguous. This CDR3 region has 14 residues. Germline V gene sequence: CDR1 SEHNR, CDR2 FQNEAQ (reference sequence). Trimming cost V 4 bases and J 0 bases, with 8 bases left between them. CDR3 in amino acids: CASSSLFSTDTQYF. In DNA, the CDR3 is TGTGCCAGCAGCTCCCTCTTTAGCACAGATACGCAGTATTTT.

This clonotype has at least ten counts. The rearrangement joins TRBV28 to TRBJ2-3; TRBD2 is a possible D gene (6 bases). Trimming stripped 3 bases from V and 0 bases from J, with 13 bases between. This CDR3 is built from 16 residues. Per germline, CDR1 MDHEN and CDR2 SYDVKM. In nucleotides, the CDR3 is TGTGCCAGCAGTTTTGTTGGGGGGTCAAGCACAGATACGCAGTATTTT. Its translation: CASSFVGGSSTDTQYF. Variable domain in full (rest from reference TRBV28 and TRBJ2-3): DVKVTQSSRYLVKRTGEKVFLECVQDMDHENMFWYRQDPGLGLRLIYFSYDVKMKEKGDIPEGYSVSREKKERFSLILESASTNQTSMYLCASSFVGGSSTDTQYFGPGTRLTVL.

This clonotype was found a few times. The gene calls are TRBV29-1 and TRBJ2-5, with 14 bases aligning to TRBD2. V lost 6 bases to trimming and J lost 5 bases; unmatched junction nucleotides: 5. The CDR3 contains 14 residues. Germline CDR1 reads SQVTM; CDR2 reads ANQGSEA. The CDR3 region has the DNA TGCAGCGTCGTGACTAGCGGGGGGGCGGAGACCCAGTACTTC. It specifies CSVVTSGGAETQYF.

This clonotype was found many times. The rearrangement joins TRBV5-5 to TRBJ1-5; a weak D match, TRBD1 (5 bases). The CDR3 spans 15 residues. V gave up 4 bases and J gave up 5 bases, with 16 bases separating them. Per germline, CDR1 SGHKS and CDR2 YYEKEE (reference sequence). In DNA, the CDR3 is TGTGCCAGCAGCCCGGGAAGCTCAGGGTATCAGCCCCAGCATTTT. Its translation: CASSPGSSGYQPQHF.

This clonotype was seen at least ten times. V and J are TRBV3-1 and TRBJ2-7, with D perhaps being TRBD1 or TRBD2 (6 bases each). Between the trimmed V and J ends, which lost 0 bases and 1 base, there was a span of 16 bases. The germline CDR1 and CDR2 sequences are LGHDT and YNNKEL (reference sequence). The CDR3 has 17 residues. The CDR3 loop reads CASSQDPPGALSYEQYF. The CDR3 DNA sequence: TGTGCCAGCAGCCAAGATCCCCCGGGGGCTCTGTCCTACGAGCAGTACTTC.

This clonotype was counted between two and nine times. V usage is TRBV10-3 and J usage is TRBJ2-2; either TRBD1 or TRBD2 may fit D (5 bases each). This CDR3 is 14 amino acids long. V dropped 9 bases and J dropped 6 bases, with 17 bases sitting between them. CDR1 and CDR2 from the germline V gene are ENHRY and SYGVKD. The DNA for the CDR3 is TGTGCCATGCGACAACTCGGGGCGTCCGGGGAGCTGTTTTTT. It encodes CAMRQLGASGELFF.

The sample holds a few counts of this clonotype. This chain uses TRBV20-1 with TRBJ2-7; no firm D call. This CDR3 has 12 residues. The germline gives CDR1 DFQATT, CDR2 SNEGSKA (reference sequence). Trimming pared 3 bases from V and 0 bases from J, leaving 6 bases between. The CDR3 DNA follows: TGCAGTGCTAGGGCTAGCTCCTACGAGCAGTACTTC. It translates to CSARASSYEQYF.

The CDR3 DNA follows: TGTGCCAGCAGACCAGGGGGACAGCGTTCCTACGAGCAGTACTTC. Translation gives CASRPGGQRSYEQYF. This chain uses TRBV28 with TRBJ2-7; 7 bases match TRBD1. V lost 6 bases and J lost 1; bases outside the gene matches: 9. Germline V lookup: CDR1 MDHEN, CDR2 SYDVKM. This CDR3 spans 15 amino acids.

The chain employs TRBV6-1 and TRBJ2-7, with D possibly TRBD2 on 5 matching bases. There are 14 residues in the CDR3. CDR1 and CDR2 (germline): MNHNS, SASEGT. Trimming pared 6 bases from V and 4 bases from J, leaving 16 bases between. This CDR3 reads CASRRDELGYEQYF. CDR3 in DNA: TGTGCCAGCAGGCGCGACGAACTAGGGTACGAGCAGTACTTC.

This clonotype has a handful of counts. The V gene is TRBV7-2, the J gene TRBJ2-1; no clear D. CDR1 and CDR2 (germline): SGHTA, FQGNSA. Deletions cut 0 bases from V and 7 bases from J, with 7 bases between. The CDR3 totals 13 residues. DNA of the CDR3: TGTGCCAGCAGCTTAGCGGTCCTTAATGAGCAGTTCTTC. Its protein product is CASSLAVLNEQFF.

There are many counts of this clonotype. This chain joins TRBV12-3 or TRBV12-4 and TRBJ1-4, with TRBD1 matching over 9 bases. The CDR3 spans 14 residues. Losses at the gene ends were 6 bases for V and 8 bases for J; bases not matched to a gene: 7. This CDR3 is CASRSTGGDEKLFF. The CDR3 region has the DNA TGTGCCAGCAGATCGACAGGGGGAGACGAAAAACTGTTTTTT.